These T cell receptor beta chains were read from a single sample in a study of blood T cell repertoires in COVID-19. TCRdb keeps only in-frame clones here, not all; method: immunoSEQ multiplex PCR. There are about 260,000 clones in the sample; about 87% occur only once, and 8% to 9.5% lies in the top ten. Source material: peripheral blood. These receptors all stem from a human donor in a cohort sampled during active COVID-19. Both conserved end residues are part of each CDR3. D genes are given only for firm matches.

j_call,d_call,v_call,cdr3_aa
TRBJ1-2,.,TRBV10-3,CATAGEGEIANYGYTF
TRBJ1-3,.,TRBV7-8,CASSLTVTGNTIYF
TRBJ2-7,.,TRBV4-1,CASSLRLGIEQYF
TRBJ1-5,.,TRBV15,CATRLMGREGNQPQHF
TRBJ1-6,.,TRBV27,CASSFPGYNSPLHF
TRBJ1-2,.,TRBV27,CASSLSTRVFYGYTF
TRBJ1-5,.,TRBV7-2,CASSSRGQPQHF
TRBJ1-5,TRBD1,TRBV27,CASSPLDRGAHQPQHF
TRBJ2-1,.,TRBV7-9,CASSPNERVQFF
TRBJ1-2,TRBD1,TRBV7-2,CASSLVGNRGLNGYTF
TRBJ1-4,TRBD1,TRBV5-1,CASSFQGVTNEKLFF
TRBJ2-1,TRBD2,TRBV29-1,CSVEGFIKLAGGGEQFF
TRBJ2-2,.,TRBV21-1,CASSKVVAANTGELFF